This T cell receptor (beta chain) was retrieved from a study of blood T cell repertoires in COVID-19. Study background: PBMCs, B-cell-depleted T cells, or T cells were the source of the cDNA or gDNA that made up the material.

V was cut by 3 bases and J by 5 bases, with 7 bases left in between. The V gene's germline CDR1 is MNHEY and CDR2 SVGAGI. The CDR3 contains 13 residues. Sequenced by immunoSEQ multiplex PCR; TCRdb stores in-frame clones only, minus some. This sample has about 110,000 clones, with about two thirds found just once. The rearrangement links TRBV6-5 to TRBJ1-4; D gene uncertain. Sequencing was performed on peripheral blood. This receptor was taken from a woman in her 40s with acute or convalescent COVID-19. CDR3 nucleotide sequence: TGTGCCAGCAGTTATCTCAGAAATGAAAAACTGTTTTTT. Translating it yields CASSYLRNEKLFF.